This T cell receptor beta chain stems from a study of T-cell reconstitution after alpha-beta-depleted transplantation in children. Whole-study results and caveats: There were some patients whose high TCRbeta diversity at day 60 came from surviving recipient T cells and thymic progenitors. One year post-transplant, T-cell counts and diversity were largely derived from T cells produced anew.

A TCRbeta library incorporating unique molecular identifiers was prepared. MiXCR, applied by TCRdb to the PCR reads, yields one record per CDR3 protein. The sample has a few hundred thousand distinct CDR3 sequences; over 25% are singletons. This clonotype was seen repeatedly, ten times or more. Its antigen remains unidentified. Compared with germline, one end of the junction differs, possibly owing to a read error. This CDR3 has 15 residues. CDR1 and CDR2 (germline): ENHRY, SYGVKD. Sequenced material: PBMCs, taken before TCRalphabeta/CD19-depleted stem cell transplant. V and J are TRBV10-3 and TRBJ2-7; D is unresolved. This sequence originates from a boy under two years old with Wiskott-Aldrich syndrome, due to receive a stem cell transplant. The CDR3 nucleotides are TGTGCCATCAGTGCAGTAACCAACATGGGCTACCAGCAGTACTTC. It is translated as CAISAVTNMGYQQYF.